A single sample is the source of the 32 T cell receptor beta chains below, sequenced in a study of blood T cell repertoires in COVID-19. The table came from immunoSEQ multiplex PCR; TCRdb's copy has only in-frame clones and leaves some out. In the table there are 200,000 to 300,000 clones, approximately 86% of which are singletons. Sequencing input: peripheral blood. Source of these receptors: a young woman who had recovered from COVID-19.

The chain couples TRBV11-2 to TRBJ2-7; D is possibly TRBD1 (6 bases). The CDR3 runs to 15 residues. CDR1 SGHAT and CDR2 FQNNGV come from the germline V gene. The V and J ends lost 5 bases and 3 bases respectively, with 17 bases between them. The CDR3 loop is CASSVTGTINYEQYF. The DNA of the CDR3 is TGTGCCAGCAGCGTTACCGGGACAATAAACTACGAGCAGTACTTC.

The rearrangement uses TRBV19 and TRBJ2-1, with 12 bases matching TRBD2. From germline, CDR1 is LNHDA and CDR2 SQIVND (reference sequence). V shed 3 bases and J 7 bases; nucleotides not matched to a gene: 7. This CDR3 is 16 amino acids long. CDR3 amino acids: CASSMGTSGGRNEQFF. CDR3 sequence (DNA): TGTGCCAGTAGTATGGGAACTAGCGGGGGGAGGAATGAGCAGTTCTTC.

The J gene is TRBJ2-7, the V gene TRBV5-1; D may be TRBD1 (5 bases). The ends were cut back, 0 bases at V and 7 bases at J, with 11 bases in the middle. From germline, CDR1 is SGHRS and CDR2 YFSETQ. The CDR3 has 13 amino acids. CDR3 in DNA: TGCGCCAGCAGCTTGGAAGGGGCGTGGGAGCAGTACTTC. Its protein product is CASSLEGAWEQYF.

The V gene is TRBV18, the J gene TRBJ2-1; 7 bases align to TRBD1. The CDR3 runs 14 residues. Losses at the gene ends were 3 bases for V and 8 bases for J; bases not matched to a gene: 7. The germline CDR1 and CDR2 sequences are KGHSH and LQKENI. The CDR3, as DNA: TGTGCCAGCTCACCCGATAGGACAGGCCATGAGCAGTTCTTC. It translates to CASSPDRTGHEQFF.

The chain recombines TRBV5-1 with TRBJ2-5; 8 bases are shared with TRBD2. The CDR3 consists of 16 residues. Germline V gives CDR1 SGHRS, CDR2 YFSETQ. Trimming at V came to 4 bases and at J to 3 bases, leaving 11 bases not matched to a gene. The CDR3 region has the DNA TGCGCCAGCAGCCTAGGGGCCGGGACTAGGGAAGAGACCCAGTACTTC. Amino acids: CASSLGAGTREETQYF.

This chain connects TRBV5-1 to TRBJ1-6; 7 positions match TRBD1. Trimming took 0 bases from V and 8 from J; bases not matched to a gene: 5. The CDR3 runs 15 residues. Germline V gene lookup returns CDR1 SGHRS and CDR2 YFSETQ. This CDR3 reads CASSLGGGADSPLHF. CDR3 bases: TGCGCCAGCAGCTTGGGAGGGGGCGCGGATTCACCCCTCCACTTT.

This clone was detected once. This chain links TRBV2 with TRBJ1-6; TRBD1 might be the D (5 bases). Germline V gene lookup returns CDR1 SNHLY and CDR2 FYNNEI. The V end lost 9 bases, the J end lost 7 bases, and 13 bases lay between the germline ends. The CDR3 is 13 residues long. The CDR3 protein is CASGGEKNSPLHF. The CDR3 nucleotides read TGTGCCAGTGGGGGGGAGAAAAATTCACCCCTCCACTTT. The complete variable domain, with remaining parts taken from reference TRBV2 and TRBJ1-6, reads EPEVTQTPSHQVTQMGQEVILRCVPISNHLYFYWYRQILGQKVEFLVSFYNNEISEKSEIFDDQFSVERPDGSNFTLKIRSTKLEDSAMYFCASGGEKNSPLHFGNGTRLTVT.

The rearrangement uses TRBV5-1 and TRBJ2-7, with 11 nucleotides matching TRBD2. The CDR3 runs 14 residues. V dropped 5 bases and J dropped 3; count of bases not matched to a gene: 4. CDR1 and CDR2 (germline): SGHRS, YFSETQ. The CDR3: CASRLAGDFYEQYF. CDR3 DNA sequence: TGCGCCAGCAGACTAGCGGGGGATTTCTACGAGCAGTACTTC. The whole variable domain, filled in from reference TRBV5-1 and TRBJ2-7, reads KAGVTQTPRYLIKTRGQQVTLSCSPISGHRSVSWYQQTPGQGLQFLFEYFSETQRNKGNFPGRFSGRQFSNSRSEMNVSTLELGDSALYLCASRLAGDFYEQYFGPGTRLTVT.

The chain combines TRBV5-1 with TRBJ1-4; TRBD1 might be the D (5 bases). V lost 1 base to trimming and J lost 7 bases, with 17 bases between them. This CDR3 has 16 amino acids. In germline, CDR1 is SGHRS, CDR2 YFSETQ. CDR3 sequence (DNA): TGCGCCAGCAGCTTGAGTGGACGGGGGAGTGGTGAAAAACTGTTTTTT. Its protein product is CASSLSGRGSGEKLFF.

The chain employs TRBV29-1 and TRBJ2-1; TRBD1 agrees at 8 bases. This CDR3 has 15 amino acids. The germline V gene encodes CDR1 SQVTM and CDR2 ANQGSEA. V was clipped by 3 bases and J by 4 bases; unmatched bases: 8. The CDR3 region is CSVDTGTGEYNEQFF. CDR3 in DNA: TGCAGCGTTGATACCGGGACAGGCGAATACAATGAGCAGTTCTTC.

This chain connects TRBV13 to TRBJ1-6; 8 bases are a match to TRBD1. In germline, CDR1 is PRHDT, CDR2 FYEKMQ (reference sequence). CDR3 length: 16 residues. The J segment lost 10 bases and the V segment lost 3 bases, leaving 11 bases of the junction unmatched. The CDR3 DNA reads TGTGCCAGCAGCTTGGGTCTAGACAGGGGAGAATCACCCCTCCACTTT. It yields the protein CASSLGLDRGESPLHF.

The chain uses TRBV12-3 or TRBV12-4 and TRBJ1-4, with D unresolved. V gave up 2 bases and J gave up 8 bases, with 3 bases separating them. The CDR3 has 11 residues. The DNA for the CDR3 is TGTGCCAGCAGTTTAAGCGAAAAACTGTTTTTT. Translating it yields CASSLSEKLFF.

This rearrangement joins TRBV4-1 to TRBJ2-1; D is uncertain. Germline V gene sequence: CDR1 MGHRA, CDR2 YSYEKL. The V gene lost 0 bases and the J gene lost 7 bases, with 10 bases spanning the gap. The CDR3 extends over 14 amino acids. CDR3 coding DNA: TGCGCCAGCAGCCAAGATTCGTCCGGGAATGAGCAGTTCTTC. Protein: CASSQDSSGNEQFF.

The chain recombines TRBV19 with TRBJ2-5; unclear D gene. The germline V gene has CDR1 LNHDA and CDR2 SQIVND (reference sequence). The CDR3 consists of 15 residues. The ends were cut back, 0 bases at V and 5 bases at J, with 13 bases in the middle. The CDR3 nucleotides are TGTGCCAGTAGTATAGATCTAGGTTTGGAGGAGACCCAGTACTTC. Amino acids: CASSIDLGLEETQYF.

This clone was observed a single time. J is TRBJ2-7 and V is TRBV7-2, with 11 bases matching TRBD2. Germline values: CDR1 SGHTA, CDR2 FQGNSA. There are 18 residues in the CDR3. Trimming removed 3 bases from V and 3 bases from J; junction bases left unmatched: 13. In DNA form, the CDR3 reads TGTGCCAGCAGCTTGGCAAGGACTAGCGGGTTCCTGTTCTACGAGCAGTACTTC. Translating gives CASSLARTSGFLFYEQYF.

This clone was detected many times. This chain links TRBV4-2 with TRBJ2-3; 7 nucleotides match TRBD1. The CDR3 is 16 residues long. From germline, CDR1 is LGHNA and CDR2 YNFKEQ. V trimming: 1 base; J trimming: 4 bases; junction bases outside the gene matches: 8. CDR3 amino acids: CASSQVQGVRADTQYF. DNA of the CDR3: TGTGCCAGCAGCCAAGTGCAGGGGGTAAGGGCAGATACGCAGTATTTT.

This sequence joins TRBV5-1 and TRBJ1-4; the D gene is possibly TRBD1 (6 bases). Germline CDR1 reads SGHRS; CDR2 reads YFSETQ. This CDR3 is built from 15 residues. Trimming cost V 0 bases and J 6 bases, with 12 bases left between them. As DNA, the CDR3 is TGCGCCAGCAGCTTGGCCTTGGGGGCCGATGAAAAACTGTTTTTT. Amino acids: CASSLALGADEKLFF. Full variable domain (outside the CDR3, taken from reference TRBV5-1 and TRBJ1-4): KAGVTQTPRYLIKTRGQQVTLSCSPISGHRSVSWYQQTPGQGLQFLFEYFSETQRNKGNFPGRFSGRQFSNSRSEMNVSTLELGDSALYLCASSLALGADEKLFFGSGTQLSVL.

The chain couples TRBV27 to TRBJ2-7; 9 nucleotides line up with TRBD2. The germline V gene has CDR1 MNHEY and CDR2 SMNVEV (reference sequence). Germline trimming cut 10 bases from V and 7 bases from J; bases unmatched to any gene: 17. This CDR3 has 15 residues. This CDR3 reads CATSAYEAGGEEQYF. The CDR3 DNA reads as TGTGCCACCTCGGCCTATGAAGCGGGGGGTGAGGAGCAGTACTTC.

This chain joins TRBV11-2 and TRBJ2-5, with D possibly TRBD1 on 6 matching bases. Trimming took 5 bases from V and 3 from J, leaving 13 bases between them. The CDR3 totals 14 residues. Germline CDR1 and CDR2: SGHAT and FQNNGV. CDR3 residues: CASSRRGPEETQYF. The CDR3 DNA is TGTGCCAGCAGCCGCAGGGGACCAGAAGAGACCCAGTACTTC.

This chain uses TRBV6-5 with TRBJ1-6, with D perhaps TRBD1 (5 bases). CDR1 is MNHEY and CDR2 is SVGAGI in the germline V gene. V was pared by 4 bases and J by 8 bases, with 18 bases between. The CDR3 runs 16 residues. CDR3 residues: CASSSGGGALDSPLHF. DNA for the CDR3: TGTGCCAGCAGTTCGGGAGGAGGGGCCTTGGATTCACCCCTCCACTTT.

This chain uses TRBV15 with TRBJ2-7, with TRBD1 as a possible D gene (5 bases). V was pared by 1 base and J by 4 bases, with 14 bases between. The CDR3 totals 15 residues. CDR1 and CDR2 from the germline V gene are LNHNV and YYDKDF (reference sequence). CDR3 nucleotides: TGTGCCACCAGCAGAGCCGCTACAGGCCCTTACGAGCAGTACTTC. Encoded protein: CATSRAATGPYEQYF. Looking up the rest from reference TRBV15 and TRBJ2-7 gives the full variable domain: DAMVIQNPRYQVTQFGKPVTLSCSQTLNHNVMYWYQQKSSQAPKLLFHYYDKDFNNEADTPDNFQSRRPNTSFCFLDIRSPGLGDTAMYLCATSRAATGPYEQYFGPGTRLTVT.

This chain joins TRBV6-5 and TRBJ2-3, with 8 bases lining up with TRBD2. This CDR3 is 16 amino acids long. In germline, CDR1 is MNHEY, CDR2 SVGAGI. The V segment lost 4 bases and the J segment 1 base; nucleotides outside the gene matches: 7. CDR3 bases: TGTGCCAGCAGTTCGCCTCGGCGGGGGGGCACAGATACGCAGTATTTT. This codes for CASSSPRRGGTDTQYF.

The chain employs TRBV19 and TRBJ2-2; 9 positions agree with TRBD1. V was clipped by 2 bases and J by 3 bases; unmatched bases: 13. CDR1 LNHDA and CDR2 SQIVND come from the germline V gene (reference sequence). The CDR3 extends over 19 amino acids. This CDR3 is CASSIKGQGGRGYTGELFF. In DNA, the CDR3 is TGTGCCAGTAGTATAAAGGGACAGGGAGGTAGGGGCTACACCGGGGAGCTGTTTTTT.

The V gene is TRBV7-9, the J gene TRBJ1-1; a possible D gene is TRBD1 (5 bases). The germline V gene encodes CDR1 SEHNR and CDR2 FQNEAQ (reference sequence). The CDR3 has 15 amino acids. V lost 1 base and J 0 bases, leaving 9 bases between the germline ends. The CDR3 DNA is TGTGCCAGCAGCTTAGTGTTGGACATGAACACTGAAGCTTTCTTT. Protein product: CASSLVLDMNTEAFF.

This clone was counted a single time. This chain uses TRBV9 with TRBJ1-4; 7 bases map to TRBD1. Germline V gene sequence: CDR1 SGDLS, CDR2 YYNGEE. The V gene end was trimmed by 3 bases and the J gene end by 0 bases; junction bases not matched to a gene: 14. The CDR3 has 19 residues. The CDR3: CASSAPRDSVDSTNEKLFF. As DNA, the CDR3 is TGTGCCAGCAGCGCCCCGAGGGACAGCGTCGATTCAACTAATGAAAAACTGTTTTTT.

The rearrangement joins TRBV15 to TRBJ2-7; 8 bases match TRBD1. CDR1 and CDR2 (germline): LNHNV, YYDKDF (reference sequence). The CDR3 runs 14 residues. The V segment lost 5 bases and the J segment 3 bases; nucleotides outside the gene matches: 6. For the CDR3, the DNA is TGTGCCACCAGCTACAACAGGGGGGTCTACGAGCAGTACTTC. This gives the protein CATSYNRGVYEQYF.

The chain links TRBV2 to TRBJ2-7, with TRBD1 matching 7 bases. The trim removed 8 bases at V and 8 bases at J, leaving 12 bases unmatched. The CDR3 is 13 amino acids. Germline V CDR1 and CDR2: SNHLY, FYNNEI. The CDR3 reads CASLDRAEGKQYF. For the CDR3, the DNA is TGTGCCAGCCTCGACAGGGCTGAGGGCAAGCAGTACTTC.

The gene calls are TRBV5-5 and TRBJ2-2; the D gene is possibly TRBD2 (5 bases). Germline V CDR1 and CDR2: SGHKS, YYEKEE (reference sequence). Trimming shortened V by 1 base and J by 6 bases, and 10 bases separated the two germline ends. The CDR3 is 14 residues long. CDR3 sequence (DNA): TGTGCCAGCAGCTTGCGGTCCGGGGCCGGGGAGCTGTTTTTT. Its protein product is CASSLRSGAGELFF.

V is TRBV19 and J is TRBJ1-2, with TRBD1 matching 12 bases. Unmatched junction bases numbered 13, after V lost 5 bases and J lost 6 bases. The CDR3 has 17 amino acids. Germline V gene data show CDR1 as LNHDA and CDR2 as SQIVND (reference sequence). The CDR3, as DNA: TGTGCCAGTAGTGTCATCCCGGGACAGGGGGCGAGCCATGGCTACACCTTC. Protein product: CASSVIPGQGASHGYTF.

The chain couples TRBV15 to TRBJ2-2; 12 bases match TRBD2. With V trimmed by 1 base and J by 2 bases, 8 bases remained unmatched. The CDR3 has 19 residues. Germline V gene lookup returns CDR1 LNHNV and CDR2 YYDKDF (reference sequence). This CDR3 reads CATSRATSGGSGNTGELFF. DNA of the CDR3: TGTGCCACCAGCAGAGCAACTAGCGGGGGGTCAGGAAACACCGGGGAGCTGTTTTTT.

The chain couples TRBV4-3 to TRBJ1-4, with D possibly being TRBD1 (6 bases). The V gene lost 0 bases and the J gene lost 5 bases, with 10 bases spanning the gap. CDR1 is LGHNA, CDR2 YSLEER, per germline. The length of the CDR3 is 15 residues. The CDR3 nucleotides are TGCGCCAGCAGCCAAGATAACAGGGAGAATGAAAAACTGTTTTTT. Protein sequence: CASSQDNRENEKLFF.

This chain uses TRBV10-3 with TRBJ2-3, with D maybe TRBD1 (5 bases). The CDR3 covers 16 residues. Trimming took off 3 bases at V and 2 bases at J, with 15 bases between the two ends. Germline lookup yields CDR1 ENHRY and CDR2 SYGVKD. The CDR3 reads CAISDIDRAITDTQYF. Here the CDR3 DNA reads TGTGCCATCAGTGACATCGACAGAGCGATCACAGATACGCAGTATTTT.